Reported below is one TCR beta chain. This receptor's antigen is unknown. Base qualities are missing; no much larger clone stands one base away. CDR3 length: 14 amino acids, cysteine to phenylalanine. Only the CDR3 DNA stays, 42 bases, in frame from base 1. Looking up the germline V gene yields CDR1 ENHRY and CDR2 SYGVKD. The V end gives up 7 bases and the J end 5 bases, leaving 7 bases in the junction not matched to a gene. The sample belongs to a study of T cell responses to AZD1222 COVID-19 vaccine (dated by TCRdb to the early 2020s). Looking at the study overall: AZD1222 recipients with second doses at about 4 weeks or about 12 weeks were pooled, because spike-specific TCR depth and breadth did not differ between schedules. Enrollment into the trials was organized by age into subgroups of 18-55, 56-69 and 70-plus years, and those subgroups contained roughly 150, 30 and 60 TCR-sequenced participants, respectively. A total of about 230 trial participants underwent TCR sequencing, of whom 200 to 220 received two doses of AZD1222 and about 25 received two doses of the MenACWY control vaccine.

General findings and caveats noted by the study authors: Only five or six AZD1222 recipients were SARS-CoV-2 seropositive at baseline, limiting conclusions about previously exposed vaccinees. Because no day 14 peak-response samples were available, the repertoires could be characterized only after the peak T cell response. Nearly half of unique spike-specific TCRs reportedly recognized epitopes outside regions mutated in the B.1.351 and B.1.1.7 variants. After two AZD1222 doses, spike-specific TCR breadth and depth were significantly higher than at day 0 and than in MenACWY recipients. Most participants were white British and females outnumbered males, and the authors suggested that clonal diversity may have been underestimated. In the small 56-69-year group, the increase in depth fell short of significance, most likely because of low power. Vaccine-associated CD4 TCRs spanned the whole spike protein, with dominant responses in regions 160-218 and 743-854.

The sample's time point, from its label and the paper: baseline before first vaccination. Samples from vaccinated people were obtained from the UK trials COV001 and COV002, which included a single-blind randomized controlled phase 2/3 trial of AZD1222 (ChAdOx1 nCoV-19) in healthy adults. For TCRbeta chain sequencing, PBMC samples from trial participants were taken at day 0 and at day 28 after the second dose. The CDR3 regions of human TCRbeta chains were analyzed by immunosequencing. Concerning the study's data processing: TCRs in the repertoires were compared against a reference library of SARS-CoV-2-specific TCRs that had been generated with the MIRA antigen-specificity platform. Breadth was defined as the fraction of unique TCRs that were SARS-CoV-2-associated. Depth was defined as the fraction of total T cells that were SARS-CoV-2-associated. Using the MIRA data, every spike-specific TCR was mapped to the spike region that the TCR reacted to and assigned to either a CD4 or a CD8 class. Log10-transformed breadth and depth values were compared by one-way ANOVA with Sidak's multiple comparisons tests. TCRdb obtained this table from immuneACCESS and retained in-frame rearrangements with V and J assigned. These tables miss some clones; where compared with another copy, unresolved V genes account for less than half of the shortfall, and the remainder is unexplained. V and J calls and clone size are as listed in that table; D and trimming were resolved from the DNA. The sample data list 90,000 to 150,000 clones, and around nine tenths of these were observed just once. Of the sample, 3.5% to 4.5% falls within the top ten clones.

The V and J segments used are TRBV10-3 and TRBJ2-1, and 8 junction bases match TRBD2. Source: peripheral blood, taken on day 0 of AZD1222 vaccination. This TCR derives from an adult in good health. The CDR3 sequence is CAINAGGMDNEQFF. The nucleotide sequence reads as follows: TGTGCCATCAATGCGGGGGGTATGGACAATGAGCAGTTCTTC.